The 9 T cell receptor beta chains below come from one sample, sequenced in a study of blood T cell repertoires in COVID-19. Generated by immunoSEQ multiplex PCR, the TCRdb table keeps only in-frame clones and is missing some. The sample yields hundreds of thousands of clones, 70% to 90% seen once. The sequenced sample was PBMCs or T cells enriched from blood (not recorded which). The receptors come from a man aged 25-40 years with acute COVID-19.

The rearrangement uses TRBV19 and TRBJ2-1; D perhaps matches TRBD2 (5 bases). The CDR3 covers 16 residues. CDR1 LNHDA and CDR2 SQIVND come from the germline V gene (reference sequence). V lost 1 base and J lost 2, with 12 bases in between. In DNA, the CDR3 is TGTGCCAGTAGTATAGTGGCAGGACTTACCTACAATGAGCAGTTCTTC. This translates into CASSIVAGLTYNEQFF.

The chain employs TRBV14 and TRBJ1-2; D is perhaps TRBD1 (6 bases). There are 13 residues in the CDR3. CDR1 is SGHDN and CDR2 is FVKESK in the germline V gene. Deletions cut 7 bases from V and 6 bases from J, with 15 bases between. The CDR3 is CASTLKGGDGYTF. CDR3 DNA sequence: TGTGCCAGCACCTTAAAAGGGGGAGATGGCTACACCTTC.

This chain links TRBV4-1 with TRBJ1-5, with D uncertain. The ends were cut back, 0 bases at V and 1 base at J, with 13 bases in the middle. This CDR3 is built from 17 residues. Germline CDR1 is MGHRA and CDR2 is YSYEKL. Here the CDR3 DNA reads TGCGCCAGCAGCCAAGAGGGAGGGTTTGGGAGCAATCAGCCCCAGCATTTT. Translated, it gives CASSQEGGFGSNQPQHF.

V gene TRBV5-1 combines with J gene TRBJ1-1; TRBD1 agrees at 7 bases. Per germline, CDR1 SGHRS and CDR2 YFSETQ. CDR3 size: 15 residues. V gave up 0 bases and J gave up 0 bases; unmatched junction bases: 2. The CDR3 DNA follows: TGCGCCAGCAGCTTGGTGGGACAGATGAACACTGAAGCTTTCTTT. Its translation is CASSLVGQMNTEAFF.

Note on this clone: Distinct nucleotide sequences in the sample also encode this CDR3. V usage is TRBV5-1 and J usage is TRBJ1-4; 11 bases align to TRBD1. Germline CDR1 is SGHRS and CDR2 is YFSETQ. This CDR3 region has 15 residues. J was trimmed by 7 bases and V by 0 bases; bases with no gene match: 2. CDR3 amino acids: CASSLAGTGGEKLFF. CDR3 nucleotides: TGCGCCAGCAGCTTGGCCGGGACAGGGGGTGAAAAACTGTTTTTT.

The V call is TRBV7-9, the J call TRBJ2-7, with 8 bases that match TRBD2. This CDR3 comprises 13 residues. The V gene's germline CDR1 is SEHNR and CDR2 FQNEAQ (reference sequence). V lost 5 bases to trimming and J lost 2 bases; unmatched junction nucleotides: 2. CDR3 protein: CASSVGLAYEQYF. The CDR3 DNA is TGTGCCAGCAGCGTGGGACTAGCCTACGAGCAGTACTTC.

This clone was seen ten or more times. The rearrangement joins TRBV10-1 to TRBJ2-2; TRBD1 is a possible D gene (6 bases). The CDR3 is made up of 14 amino acids. Trimming cost V 6 bases and J 6 bases, with 14 bases left between them. Germline values: CDR1 WNHNN, CDR2 SYGVQD (reference sequence). CDR3 coding DNA: TGCGCCAGCAGCGCAATACAGGGACCCGGGGAGCTGTTTTTT. This encodes CASSAIQGPGELFF.

The chain is built from TRBV18 and TRBJ2-1; 7 bases are a match to TRBD1. This CDR3 region has 11 residues. V lost 6 bases to trimming and J lost 10 bases; unmatched junction nucleotides: 3. Germline CDR1 is KGHSH and CDR2 is LQKENI. The CDR3 DNA sequence: TGTGCCAGCTCCGACAGGGTCGAGCAGTTCTTC. Translating gives CASSDRVEQFF. Full variable domain (remainder filled in from reference TRBV18 and TRBJ2-1): NAGVMQNPRHLVRRRGQEARLRCSPMKGHSHVYWYRQLPEEGLKFMVYLQKENIIDESGMPKERFSAEFPKEGPSILRIQQVVRGDSAAYFCASSDRVEQFFGPGTRLTVL.

The CDR3 DNA is TGTGCCACCAGCAGAGGGACAGGGCCCAACTATGGCTACACCTTC. It encodes CATSRGTGPNYGYTF. V is TRBV15 and J is TRBJ1-2; 8 bases are a match to TRBD1. Per the germline V gene, CDR1 is LNHNV and CDR2 is YYDKDF (reference sequence). There are 15 residues in the CDR3. Unmatched junction bases numbered 3, after V lost 1 base and J lost 2 bases.